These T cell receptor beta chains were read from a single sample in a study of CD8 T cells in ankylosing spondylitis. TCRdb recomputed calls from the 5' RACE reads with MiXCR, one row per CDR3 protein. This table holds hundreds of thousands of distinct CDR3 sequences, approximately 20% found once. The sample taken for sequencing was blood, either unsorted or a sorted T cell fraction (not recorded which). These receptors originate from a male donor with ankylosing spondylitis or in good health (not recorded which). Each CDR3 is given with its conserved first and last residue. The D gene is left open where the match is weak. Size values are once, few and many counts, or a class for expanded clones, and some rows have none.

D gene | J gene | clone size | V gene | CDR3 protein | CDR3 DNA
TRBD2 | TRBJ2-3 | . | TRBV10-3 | CAISDGGGRADTQYF | TGTGCCATCAGTGACGGTGGGGGGAGGGCCGATACGCAGTATTTT
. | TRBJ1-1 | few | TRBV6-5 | CASSYSTRVGDTEAFF | TGTGCCAGCAGCTACTCGACTAGGGTCGGGGACACTGAAGCTTTCTTT
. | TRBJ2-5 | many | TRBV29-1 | CSVGPAETQYF | TGCAGCGTTGGTCCGGCAGAGACCCAGTACTTC
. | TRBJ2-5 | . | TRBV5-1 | CASSSPSQEGTQYF | TGCGCCAGCAGCTCTCCGTCACAGGAGGGGACCCAGTACTTC
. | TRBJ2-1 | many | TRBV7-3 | CASSFGLANEQFF | TGTGCCAGCAGCTTTGGCCTAGCAAATGAGCAGTTCTTC
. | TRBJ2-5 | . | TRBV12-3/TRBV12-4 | CASSSRDTLRETQYF | TGTGCCAGCAGTTCGCGGGACACCCTAAGGGAGACCCAGTACTTC
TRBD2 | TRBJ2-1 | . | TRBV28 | CASSPGLAGGKIYEQFF | TGTGCCAGCAGTCCCGGACTAGCGGGAGGGAAGATATATGAGCAGTTCTTC
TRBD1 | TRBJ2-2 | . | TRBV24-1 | CATSEDREGELFF | TGTGCCACCAGCGAGGACAGGGAGGGGGAGCTGTTTTTT
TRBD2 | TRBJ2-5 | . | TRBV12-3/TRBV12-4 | CASSPRGDFQETQYF | TGTGCCAGCAGTCCTCGGGGGGATTTCCAAGAGACCCAGTACTTC
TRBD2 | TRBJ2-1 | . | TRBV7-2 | CASSLGTTYYNEQFF | TGTGCCAGCAGCCTCGGGACTACTTACTACAATGAGCAGTTCTTC
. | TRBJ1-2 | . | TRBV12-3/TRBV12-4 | CASSYRTENYGYTF | TGTGCCAGCAGTTACCGGACGGAAAACTATGGCTACACCTTC
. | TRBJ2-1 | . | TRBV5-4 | CASSSIGYNEQFF | TGTGCCAGCAGCTCCATAGGGTACAATGAGCAGTTCTTC
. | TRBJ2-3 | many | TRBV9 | CASSVASADTQYF | TGTGCCAGCAGCGTAGCTTCGGCAGATACGCAGTATTTT
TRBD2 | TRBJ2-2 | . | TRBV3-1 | CATRPTGGSAGPNTGELFF | TGTGCCACCAGGCCCACGGGCGGGAGCGCGGGCCCGAACACCGGGGAGCTGTTTTTT
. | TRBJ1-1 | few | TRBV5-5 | CASSPPGLNTEAFF | TGTGCCAGCAGCCCCCCCGGTCTGAACACTGAAGCTTTCTTT
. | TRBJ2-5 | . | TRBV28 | CASGFETQYF | TGTGCCAGCGGGTTCGAGACCCAGTACTTC
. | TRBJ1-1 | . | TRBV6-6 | CAGRTDTEAFF | TGTGCCGGGAGGACGGACACTGAAGCTTTCTTT
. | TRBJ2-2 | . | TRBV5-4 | CASSRLKTSNTGELFF | TGTGCCAGCAGCCGGCTCAAGACTTCGAACACCGGGGAGCTGTTTTTT
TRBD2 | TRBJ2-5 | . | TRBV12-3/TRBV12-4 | CASSLVGLAEQETQYF | TGTGCCAGCAGTTTAGTGGGACTAGCGGAACAAGAGACCCAGTACTTC
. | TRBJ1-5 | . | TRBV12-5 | CASGLVKEGSGNQPQHF | TGTGCTAGTGGTTTGGTAAAGGAAGGGAGTGGCAATCAGCCCCAGCATTTT
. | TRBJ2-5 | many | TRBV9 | CASSVGGAQETQYF | TGTGCCAGCAGCGTAGGGGGTGCTCAAGAGACCCAGTACTTC
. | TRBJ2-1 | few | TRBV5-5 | CASTRDLSYNEQFF | TGTGCCAGCACCCGGGACTTGTCCTACAATGAGCAGTTCTTC
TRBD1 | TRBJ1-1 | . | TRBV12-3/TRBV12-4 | CASSPDRGRNTEAFF | TGTGCCAGCAGTCCGGACAGGGGTAGGAACACTGAAGCTTTCTTT
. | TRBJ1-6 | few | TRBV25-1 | CASSEVGESPLHF | TGTGCCAGCAGTGAAGTGGGGGAATCACCCCTCCACTTT
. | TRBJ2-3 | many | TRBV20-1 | CSARPLTGTSGDTQYF | TGCAGTGCTCGTCCTTTAACGGGGACTTCGGGAGATACGCAGTATTTT
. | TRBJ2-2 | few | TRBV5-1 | CASSPLAASNTGELFF | TGCGCCAGCAGCCCGTTAGCGGCATCGAACACCGGGGAGCTGTTTTTT
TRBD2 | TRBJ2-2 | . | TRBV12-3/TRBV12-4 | CASTWGGSSTGELFF | TGTGCCAGCACCTGGGGCGGGAGTAGCACCGGGGAGCTGTTTTTT
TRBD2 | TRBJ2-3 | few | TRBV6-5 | CASSSRDGGLRSTDTQYF | TGTGCCAGCAGTTCCCGGGACGGGGGACTACGGAGCACAGATACGCAGTATTTT
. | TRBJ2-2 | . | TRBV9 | CASSVGAGENTGELFF | TGTGCCAGCAGCGTAGGGGCAGGGGAGAACACCGGGGAGCTGTTTTTT
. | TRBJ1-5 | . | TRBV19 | CASSYLDANQPQHF | TGTGCCAGTAGTTACCTGGACGCAAATCAGCCCCAGCATTTT
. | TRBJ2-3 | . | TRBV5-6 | CASSLIGGSKFTDTQYF | TGTGCCAGCAGCTTGATCGGAGGGTCAAAATTCACAGATACGCAGTATTTT
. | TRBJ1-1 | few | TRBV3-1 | CASSQEREINTEAFF | TGTGCCAGCAGCCAAGAGCGGGAAATCAACACTGAAGCTTTCTTT
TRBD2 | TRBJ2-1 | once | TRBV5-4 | CASSTAGGLPYNEQFF | TGTGCCAGCAGCACAGCGGGGGGGTTGCCCTACAATGAGCAGTTCTTC
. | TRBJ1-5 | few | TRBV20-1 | CSARFGIRGPQHF | TGCAGTGCTAGATTCGGTATTCGGGGACCCCAGCATTTT
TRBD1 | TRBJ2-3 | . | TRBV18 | CASSTDRADTQYF | TGTGCCAGCTCAACTGACAGGGCAGATACGCAGTATTTT
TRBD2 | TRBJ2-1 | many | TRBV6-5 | CASSYSGFSGVYNEQFF | TGTGCCAGCAGTTACTCGGGGTTTAGCGGGGTCTACAATGAGCAGTTCTTC
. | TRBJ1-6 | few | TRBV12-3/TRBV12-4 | CASSFGRNNSPLHF | TGTGCCAGCAGTTTTGGACGGAATAATTCACCCCTCCACTTT
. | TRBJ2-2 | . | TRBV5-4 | CASSWRTDTGELFF | TGTGCCAGCAGCTGGAGGACAGACACCGGGGAGCTGTTTTTT
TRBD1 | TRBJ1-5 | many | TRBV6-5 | CASSYDRGDQPQHF | TGTGCCAGCAGTTACGACAGGGGGGATCAGCCCCAGCATTTT
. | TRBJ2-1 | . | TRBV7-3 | CASSLLGGGTHNEQFF | TGTGCCAGCAGCTTATTGGGAGGGGGTACGCACAATGAGCAGTTCTTC
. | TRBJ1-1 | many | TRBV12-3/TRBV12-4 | CASSLGTLGNTEAFF | TGTGCCAGCAGTTTAGGGACCCTCGGGAACACTGAAGCTTTCTTT